This T cell receptor beta chain emerged from a study of blood T cell repertoires in COVID-19. Study-level background: The United States, Italy and Spain were the sources of the acute and convalescent COVID-19 samples. In each case, the material was cDNA or gDNA derived from T cells, B-cell-depleted T cells, or PBMCs.

Authors' processing steps: For nucleated cells, counts were estimated from reference gene primer amplification. TCRdb's copy holds only in-frame clones and misses some; the assay was immunoSEQ multiplex PCR. From that table come the V and J calls and clone size; the DNA was used to work out D and trimming. Counted here are around 99,000 clones, about 89% occurring once; the ten biggest clones make up over 1%. The CDR3 spans 15 residues. The V and J ends lost 3 bases and 7 bases, in that order; junction bases with no gene match: 7. Germline lookup yields CDR1 WNHNN and CDR2 SYGVQD (reference sequence).

Material for sequencing was peripheral blood. The source of this sequence is a young woman with acute or convalescent COVID-19. The J gene is TRBJ2-1, the V gene TRBV10-1; 9 nucleotides align to TRBD1. The CDR3, as DNA: TGCGCCAGCAGTGACAAGACAGGGGGAAAAAATGAGCAGTTCTTC. It is translated as CASSDKTGGKNEQFF.